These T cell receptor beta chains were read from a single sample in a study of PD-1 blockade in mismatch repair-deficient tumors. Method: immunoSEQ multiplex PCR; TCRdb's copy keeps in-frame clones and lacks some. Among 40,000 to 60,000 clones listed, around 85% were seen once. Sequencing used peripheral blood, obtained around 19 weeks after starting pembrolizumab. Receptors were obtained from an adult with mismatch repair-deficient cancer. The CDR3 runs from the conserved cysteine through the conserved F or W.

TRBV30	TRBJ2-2	CAGRETTGELFF
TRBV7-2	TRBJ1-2	CASSFTGEYGYTF
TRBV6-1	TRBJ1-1	CASGGGVSNTEAFF
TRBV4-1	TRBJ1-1	CASSQVVRAGGDTEAFF
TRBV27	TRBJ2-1	CASTQKPYNEQFF
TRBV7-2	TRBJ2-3	CASSLRTGMQYF
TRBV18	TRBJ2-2	CASSLTTSGSDTGELFF
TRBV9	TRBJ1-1	CASSGGQGLNTEAFF
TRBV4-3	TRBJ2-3	CASSQGDWGDTQYF
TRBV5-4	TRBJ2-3	CASSLFSDTQYF
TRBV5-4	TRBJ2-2	CASSFEIRGNTGELFF
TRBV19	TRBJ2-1	CASSIDGGTEQFF
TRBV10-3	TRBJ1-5	CAIRNLVDQPQHF
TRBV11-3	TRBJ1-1	CASSLARNTEAFF
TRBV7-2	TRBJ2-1	CATRLAGPEQFF
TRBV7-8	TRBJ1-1	CASSSGQGARTEAFF
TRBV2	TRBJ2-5	CASTLEAEGTQYF
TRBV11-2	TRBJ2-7	CASSLDPGQAYEQYF
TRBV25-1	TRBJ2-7	CASRPPDRARYYEQYF
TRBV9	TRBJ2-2	CASSATSGRAFGELFF
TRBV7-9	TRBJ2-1	CASSSPIGPGRNEQFF
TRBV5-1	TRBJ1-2	CASSFRDGYGYTF
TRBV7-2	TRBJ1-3	CASSLGGSSGNTIYF
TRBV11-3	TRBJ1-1	CASSLWEASAFF
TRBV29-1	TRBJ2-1	CSVEDPGQDTEQFF
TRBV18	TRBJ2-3	CASSPDGFTDTQYF
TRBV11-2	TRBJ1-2	CASSPGTGGGSGYTF
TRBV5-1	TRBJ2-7	CASSLETGIEQYF
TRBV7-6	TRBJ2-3	CASSLAPSGSGFDTQYF
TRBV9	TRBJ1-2	CASSLGSDYGYTF
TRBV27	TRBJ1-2	CASTRATGTGHYGYTF
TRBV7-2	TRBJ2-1	CASRFGMPGLARYNEQFF
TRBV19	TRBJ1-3	CASDNSGGHNSGNTIYF
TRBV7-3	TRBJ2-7	CASSQRANEQYF
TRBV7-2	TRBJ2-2	CASRPVLAGATGELFF
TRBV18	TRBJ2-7	CASSLRTSSSYEQYF
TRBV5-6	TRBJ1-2	CASSPGHNSGYTF
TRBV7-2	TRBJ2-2	CASSLGTAYTGELFF
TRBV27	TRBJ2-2	CASSLETGFIVGELFF
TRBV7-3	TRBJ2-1	CASSPGRRSSYNEQFF
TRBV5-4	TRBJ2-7	CASSFTQSYEQYF